The sequence of this TCR beta chain was determined in a study of T cell clonality in common variable immunodeficiency. Whole-study results and caveats: Fewer deletions and N-nucleotide insertions were reportedly seen in common variable immunodeficiency TCR beta sequences. TCRbeta clonality was increased in CVID versus healthy controls.

V shed 6 bases and J shed 5 bases, with 19 bases lying between them. In germline, CDR1 is SGHVS, CDR2 FQNEAQ. The CDR3 is 15 amino acids. Only in-frame clones appear in the TCRdb table, and some are missing; sequencing was by immunoSEQ multiplex PCR. This repertoire holds 45,000 to 65,000 clones, and none appear only once. This clone was seen at least ten times. Its antigen is unknown. The read terminates 3 residues ahead of where the CDR3 ends, so the germline J gene completes it. Each donor provided about 5 to 9 ml of heparinized whole blood. Sequenced input: peripheral blood mononuclear cells. This clonotype was obtained from a person between 18 and 75 years old in good health. The chain carries TRBV7-8 and TRBJ2-5, with unresolved D. CDR3 loop: CASSETRAIGETQYF. The covered CDR3 bases are TGTGCCAGCAGTGAGACGCGAGCCATAGGGGAGACC. The variable domain in full, with the rest retrieved from reference TRBV7-8 and TRBJ2-5, is GAGVSQSPRYKVAKRGQDVALRCDPISGHVSLFWYQQALGQGPEFLTYFQNEAQLDKSGLPSDRFFAERPEGSVSTLKIQRTQQEDSAVYLCASSETRAIGETQYFGPGTRLLVL.